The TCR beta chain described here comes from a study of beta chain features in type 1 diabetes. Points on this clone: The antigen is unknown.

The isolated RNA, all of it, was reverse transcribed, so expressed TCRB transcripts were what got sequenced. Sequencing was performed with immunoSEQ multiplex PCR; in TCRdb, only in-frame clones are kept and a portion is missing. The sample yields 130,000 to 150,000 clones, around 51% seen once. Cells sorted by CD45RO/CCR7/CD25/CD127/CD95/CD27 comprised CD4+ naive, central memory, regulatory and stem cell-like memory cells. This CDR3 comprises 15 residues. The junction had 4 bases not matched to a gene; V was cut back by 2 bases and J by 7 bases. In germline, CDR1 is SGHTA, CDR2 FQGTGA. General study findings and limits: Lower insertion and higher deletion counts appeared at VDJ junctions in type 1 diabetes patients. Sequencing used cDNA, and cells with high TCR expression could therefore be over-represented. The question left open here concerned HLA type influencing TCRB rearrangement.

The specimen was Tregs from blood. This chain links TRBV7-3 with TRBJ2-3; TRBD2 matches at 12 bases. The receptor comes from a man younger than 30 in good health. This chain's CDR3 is CASSLLAGGPHTQYF. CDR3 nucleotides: TGTGCCAGCAGCTTACTAGCGGGAGGGCCACATACGCAGTATTTT.